A selection of T cell receptor beta chains follows, all from one sample in a study of T cells expressing NK-cell markers. Each CDR3 protein gets one entry in TCRdb, which reprocessed the 5' RACE reads and gives no DNA. The table for this sample gives more than 90,000 distinct CDR3 sequences. Sequencing was performed on blood T cells: a sorted CD56 or NKG2C T cell subset, CD4+ or CD8+ T cells, or bulk PBMC T cells (not recorded which). The receptors originated from a woman aged 18 to 75 in good health. CDR3s include the opening cysteine and the closing phenylalanine or tryptophan.

v_gene: TRBV27; j_gene: TRBJ2-3; CDR3aa: CASIPLSGYGTDTQYF
v_gene: TRBV7-8; j_gene: TRBJ2-5; CDR3aa: CASIRESPQETQYF
v_gene: TRBV15; j_gene: TRBJ2-3; CDR3aa: CATSRDTLAGSSTDTQYF
v_gene: TRBV19; j_gene: TRBJ1-2; CDR3aa: CASSIDGGYTF
v_gene: TRBV29-1; j_gene: TRBJ2-3; CDR3aa: CSVVRTADTQYF
v_gene: TRBV28; j_gene: TRBJ2-1; CDR3aa: CASKDTSYNEQFF
v_gene: TRBV27; j_gene: TRBJ1-5; CDR3aa: CASSLSQGAGQPQHF
v_gene: TRBV20-1; j_gene: TRBJ2-1; CDR3aa: CSARDRDGLYNEQFF
v_gene: TRBV12-3/TRBV12-4; j_gene: TRBJ1-5; CDR3aa: CASSPGTASHQPQHF
v_gene: TRBV4-3; j_gene: TRBJ2-3; CDR3aa: CASSQEWAGVADTQYF
v_gene: TRBV7-2; j_gene: TRBJ2-2; CDR3aa: CASSLAGGGGELFF
v_gene: TRBV4-1; j_gene: TRBJ2-1; CDR3aa: CASSQEPSGGYYNEQFF
v_gene: TRBV4-2; j_gene: TRBJ2-1; CDR3aa: CASGRPNEQFF
v_gene: TRBV12-3/TRBV12-4; j_gene: TRBJ2-5; CDR3aa: CASSYTSGSETQYF
v_gene: TRBV3-1; j_gene: TRBJ2-1; CDR3aa: CASSPDFPNEQFF
v_gene: TRBV4-3; j_gene: TRBJ2-1; CDR3aa: CASSQVAGMVFF
v_gene: TRBV4-3; j_gene: TRBJ1-1; CDR3aa: CASSQEGVSGTEAFF
v_gene: TRBV4-1; j_gene: TRBJ2-1; CDR3aa: CASSQDGGGNYNEQFF
v_gene: TRBV6-2/TRBV6-3; j_gene: TRBJ2-7; CDR3aa: CASRAYYEQYF
v_gene: TRBV19; j_gene: TRBJ2-7; CDR3aa: CASSISSFSVEQYF
v_gene: TRBV7-8; j_gene: TRBJ1-1; CDR3aa: CASTTAMNTEAFF
v_gene: TRBV7-3; j_gene: TRBJ1-6; CDR3aa: CASSLTGDNSPLHF
v_gene: TRBV20-1; j_gene: TRBJ2-7; CDR3aa: CSARGGRERAYEQYF
v_gene: TRBV30; j_gene: TRBJ2-2; CDR3aa: CAWETGQDGELFF
v_gene: TRBV12-3/TRBV12-4; j_gene: TRBJ2-3; CDR3aa: CASSLWYSGGAGGDTQYF
v_gene: TRBV12-3/TRBV12-4; j_gene: TRBJ1-1; CDR3aa: CASSLPQGTEAFF
v_gene: TRBV28; j_gene: TRBJ2-3; CDR3aa: CASTPSGTTDTQYF
v_gene: TRBV6-1; j_gene: TRBJ2-1; CDR3aa: CASITWASGSNEQFF
v_gene: TRBV6-2/TRBV6-3; j_gene: TRBJ2-7; CDR3aa: CASSYSVGGSYEQYF
v_gene: TRBV6-2/TRBV6-3; j_gene: TRBJ1-2; CDR3aa: CASSNGQAYGYTF
v_gene: TRBV12-3/TRBV12-4; j_gene: TRBJ1-1; CDR3aa: CASGTTGVTEAFF
v_gene: TRBV9; j_gene: TRBJ2-7; CDR3aa: CASSSASGDAYEQYF
v_gene: TRBV7-2; j_gene: TRBJ2-5; CDR3aa: CASSPGQGAFGQETQYF
v_gene: TRBV13; j_gene: TRBJ2-7; CDR3aa: CASSSKGGQGAFYEQYF
v_gene: TRBV14; j_gene: TRBJ1-1; CDR3aa: CASSPGAPEAFF
v_gene: TRBV30; j_gene: TRBJ1-2; CDR3aa: CAWSVTPGGDYGYTF
v_gene: TRBV6-5; j_gene: TRBJ2-7; CDR3aa: CASSWTGAYEQYF
v_gene: TRBV18; j_gene: TRBJ2-5; CDR3aa: CASSPPGHWIETQYF
v_gene: TRBV6-5; j_gene: TRBJ2-2; CDR3aa: CASSYYSSGVGTGELFF
v_gene: TRBV4-3; j_gene: TRBJ2-3; CDR3aa: CASSQDLGGITDTQYF
v_gene: TRBV7-6; j_gene: TRBJ1-1; CDR3aa: CASSLLTGSNTEAFF
v_gene: TRBV7-9; j_gene: TRBJ2-1; CDR3aa: CASSLGVSSYNEQFF
v_gene: TRBV7-9; j_gene: TRBJ1-1; CDR3aa: CASSEDRGMNTDAFF
v_gene: TRBV20-1; j_gene: TRBJ2-7; CDR3aa: CSARGLAELTYEQYF
v_gene: TRBV9; j_gene: TRBJ2-7; CDR3aa: CASSVGEGGLSYEQYF